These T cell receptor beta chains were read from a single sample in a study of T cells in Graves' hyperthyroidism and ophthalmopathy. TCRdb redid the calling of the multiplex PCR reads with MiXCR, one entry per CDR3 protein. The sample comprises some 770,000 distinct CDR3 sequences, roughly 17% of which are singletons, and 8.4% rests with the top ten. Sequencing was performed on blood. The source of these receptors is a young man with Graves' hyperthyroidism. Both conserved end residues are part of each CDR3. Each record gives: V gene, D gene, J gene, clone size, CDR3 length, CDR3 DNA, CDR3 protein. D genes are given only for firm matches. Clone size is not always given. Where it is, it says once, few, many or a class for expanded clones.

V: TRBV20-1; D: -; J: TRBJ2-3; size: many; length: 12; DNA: TGCAGTGCCTGGTCCCGCACAGATACGCAGTATTTT; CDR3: CSAWSRTDTQYF
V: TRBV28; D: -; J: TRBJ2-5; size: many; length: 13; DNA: TGTGCCAGCATCGGGGGAATCGGGGAGACCCAGTACTTC; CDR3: CASIGGIGETQYF
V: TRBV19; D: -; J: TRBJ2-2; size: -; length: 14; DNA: TGTGCCAGTACTCAGGACCCTGCCTCCGGGGAGCTGTTTTTT; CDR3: CASTQDPASGELFF
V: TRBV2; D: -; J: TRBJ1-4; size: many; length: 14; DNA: TGTGCCAGCAGAGCCCCGGGTGCTAATGAAAAACTGTTTTTT; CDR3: CASRAPGANEKLFF
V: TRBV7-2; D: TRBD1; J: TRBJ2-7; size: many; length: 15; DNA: TGTGCCAGCAGCTTTGGGACAGGGTTCTCCTACGAGCAGTACTTC; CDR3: CASSFGTGFSYEQYF
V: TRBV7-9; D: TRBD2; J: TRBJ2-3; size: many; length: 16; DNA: TGTGCCAGCAGCTTACTCCTAGCGGGAGGGGGGGATACGCAGTATTTT; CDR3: CASSLLLAGGGDTQYF
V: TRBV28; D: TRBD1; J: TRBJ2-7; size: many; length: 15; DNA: TGTGCCAGCAGTTTAATTGGGACAGGGAATCTCGAGCAGTACTTC; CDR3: CASSLIGTGNLEQYF
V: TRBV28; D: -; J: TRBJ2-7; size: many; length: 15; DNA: TGTGCCAGCAGTTTAGTAGGACTCTTAGACTACGAGCAGTACTTC; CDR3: CASSLVGLLDYEQYF
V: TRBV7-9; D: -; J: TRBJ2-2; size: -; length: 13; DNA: TGTGCCAGCAGCTTAGGAGCCCCCGGGGAGCTGTTTTTT; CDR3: CASSLGAPGELFF
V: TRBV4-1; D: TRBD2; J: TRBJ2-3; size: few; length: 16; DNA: TGCGCCAGCAGCCAAGAAGCGGGAGGCAGAACAGATACGCAGTATTTT; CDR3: CASSQEAGGRTDTQYF
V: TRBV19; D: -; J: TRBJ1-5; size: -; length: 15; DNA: TGTGCCAGTAGTTCAGACAGTCTCCCTAATCAGCCCCAGCATTTT; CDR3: CASSSDSLPNQPQHF
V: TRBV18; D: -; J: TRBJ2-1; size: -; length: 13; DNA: TGTGCCAGCTCACCAGGGGGCGGGGATGAGCAGTTCTTC; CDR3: CASSPGGGDEQFF
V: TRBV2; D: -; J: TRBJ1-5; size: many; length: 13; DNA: TGTGCCAGCAGTGGGGATTTAGGTCAGCCCCAGCATTTT; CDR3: CASSGDLGQPQHF
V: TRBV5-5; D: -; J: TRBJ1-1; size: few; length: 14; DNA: TGTGCCAGCAGCTTATTCGTGGCGGCTGCTGAAGCTTTCTTT; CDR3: CASSLFVAAAEAFF
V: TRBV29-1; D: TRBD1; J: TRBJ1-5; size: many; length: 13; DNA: TGCAGCGTTCAGGACAGGGTGGGACAGCCCCAGCATTTT; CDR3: CSVQDRVGQPQHF
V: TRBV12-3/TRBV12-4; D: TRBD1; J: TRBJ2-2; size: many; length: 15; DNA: TGTGCCAGCAGTCCGTGGACAGGGAGGACCGGGGAGCTGTTTTTT; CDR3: CASSPWTGRTGELFF
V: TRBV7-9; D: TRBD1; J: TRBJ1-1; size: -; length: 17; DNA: TGTGCCAGCAGCTCTAACGCAGGGGGCGAACAGAACACTGAAGCTTTCTTT; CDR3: CASSSNAGGEQNTEAFF
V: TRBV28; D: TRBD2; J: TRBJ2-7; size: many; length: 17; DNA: TGTGCCAGCAGTGGCGGTGGAGGGGCGGGAGGGCCCTACGAGCAGTACTTC; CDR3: CASSGGGGAGGPYEQYF
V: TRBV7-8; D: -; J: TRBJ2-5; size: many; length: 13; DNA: TGTGCCAGCAGCTTAAGGACTGTAGAGACCCAGTACTTC; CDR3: CASSLRTVETQYF
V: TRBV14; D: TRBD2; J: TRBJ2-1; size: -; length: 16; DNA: TGTGCCAGCAGCCATTGGGGAGCGGGGAGGCCGAATGAGCAGTTCTTC; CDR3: CASSHWGAGRPNEQFF
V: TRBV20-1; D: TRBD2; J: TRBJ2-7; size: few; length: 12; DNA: TGCAGTGTTTCGGGAGGGCCCCACGAGCAGTACTTC; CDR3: CSVSGGPHEQYF
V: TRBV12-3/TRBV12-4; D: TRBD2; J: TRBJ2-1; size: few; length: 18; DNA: TGTGCCAGCAGTCTAAGATTCTCCCGCGGGAGGGCCAACAATGAGCAGTTCTTC; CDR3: CASSLRFSRGRANNEQFF
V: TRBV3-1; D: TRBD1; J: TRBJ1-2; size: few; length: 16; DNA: TGTGCCAGCAGCCCCGAAACAGGACAGGGAATTTATGGCTACACCTTC; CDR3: CASSPETGQGIYGYTF
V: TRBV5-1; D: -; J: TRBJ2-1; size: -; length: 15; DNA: TGCGCCAGCAGCTTGGCCGGGCCTACCTACAATGAGCAGTTCTTC; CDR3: CASSLAGPTYNEQFF
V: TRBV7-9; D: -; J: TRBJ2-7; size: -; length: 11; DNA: TGTGCCAGCAGCGTAAGTTATCGGCAGTACTTC; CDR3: CASSVSYRQYF
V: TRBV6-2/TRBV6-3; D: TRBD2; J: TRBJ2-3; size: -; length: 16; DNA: TGTGCCAGCAGTGGAGGACTAGCGGGAATGGGAGATACGCAGTATTTT; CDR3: CASSGGLAGMGDTQYF
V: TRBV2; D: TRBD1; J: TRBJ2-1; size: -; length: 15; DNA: TGTGCCAGCAGCGGGACAGGGCCTACCTACAATGAGCAGTTCTTC; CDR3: CASSGTGPTYNEQFF
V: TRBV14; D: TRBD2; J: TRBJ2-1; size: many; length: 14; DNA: TGTGCCAGCAGTTTAGCGGGGTTTTACAATGAGCAGTTCTTC; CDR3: CASSLAGFYNEQFF
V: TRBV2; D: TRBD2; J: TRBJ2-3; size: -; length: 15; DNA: TGTGCCAGCAGTGGTGGCGGGGGAAACACAGATACGCAGTATTTT; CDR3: CASSGGGGNTDTQYF
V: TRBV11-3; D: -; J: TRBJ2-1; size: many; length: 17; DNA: TGTGCCAGCAGCTTAGTATCGGACGGGCAAGGCTACAATGAGCAGTTCTTC; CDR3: CASSLVSDGQGYNEQFF
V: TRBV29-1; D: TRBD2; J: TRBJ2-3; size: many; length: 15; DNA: TGCAGCGTTGAAGTCGCTAGCGGGAGGGCAGATACGCAGTATTTT; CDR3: CSVEVASGRADTQYF
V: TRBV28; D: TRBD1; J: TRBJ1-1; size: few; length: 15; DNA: TGTGCCAGCAGTCCATCCGGACAGGGGCGAACTGAAGCTTTCTTT; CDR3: CASSPSGQGRTEAFF
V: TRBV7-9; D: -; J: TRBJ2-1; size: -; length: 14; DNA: TGTGCCAGCAGCTTAGGGGTCGGAAGGGATGAGCAGTTCTTC; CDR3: CASSLGVGRDEQFF
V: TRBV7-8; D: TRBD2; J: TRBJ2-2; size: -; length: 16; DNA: TGTGCCAGCAGCTCGTCTGGGACTAGGGACACCGGGGAGCTGTTTTTT; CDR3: CASSSSGTRDTGELFF
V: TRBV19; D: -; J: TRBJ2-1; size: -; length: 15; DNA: TGTGCCAGTAGCCCCCAGGCGCTCGCCTACAATGAGCAGTTCTTC; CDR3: CASSPQALAYNEQFF
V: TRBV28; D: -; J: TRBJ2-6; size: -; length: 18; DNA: TGTGCCAGCAGTTTGCCAGGGGCCGCTCCCAACGGGGCCAACGTCCTGACTTTC; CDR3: CASSLPGAAPNGANVLTF
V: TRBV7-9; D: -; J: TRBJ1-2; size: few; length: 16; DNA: TGTGCCAGCAGCTGGCCGGGCCATAGGACTAACTATGGCTACACCTTC; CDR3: CASSWPGHRTNYGYTF
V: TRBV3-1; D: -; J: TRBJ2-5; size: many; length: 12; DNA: TGTGCCAGCAGCCAAGACGGAAAGACCCAGTACTTC; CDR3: CASSQDGKTQYF
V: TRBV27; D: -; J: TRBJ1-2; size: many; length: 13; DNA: TGTGCCAGCAGTTCTGACAGCGCCGGGGGCTACACCTTC; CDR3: CASSSDSAGGYTF
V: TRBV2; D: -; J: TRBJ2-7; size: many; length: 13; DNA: TGTGCCAGCAGTGAGGCGGTGGACTACGAGCAGTACTTC; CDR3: CASSEAVDYEQYF
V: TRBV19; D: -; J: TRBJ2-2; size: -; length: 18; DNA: TGTGCCAGTAGTATTCTACCCGGGAGAGGGGCGAACACCGGGGAGCTGTTTTTT; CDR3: CASSILPGRGANTGELFF
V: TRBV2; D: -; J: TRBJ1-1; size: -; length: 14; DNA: TGTGCCTCCTGGGGGCAAGTCATGAACACTGAAGCTTTCTTT; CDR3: CASWGQVMNTEAFF
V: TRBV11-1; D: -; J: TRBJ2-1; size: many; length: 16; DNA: TGTGCCAGCAGCCGCACCCGGGATTTTGGCTACAATGAGCAGTTCTTC; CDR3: CASSRTRDFGYNEQFF